Following are 17 T cell receptor beta chains from one sample sequenced in a study of blood T cell repertoires in COVID-19. Some clones are missing from TCRdb's copy, which holds only in-frame ones; the method was immunoSEQ multiplex PCR. The sample consists of about 96,000 clones, approximately 84% of them appearing once. The sample taken for sequencing was peripheral blood. Receptors were obtained from a woman aged 55-70 years with acute or convalescent COVID-19.

The CDR3 region is CASSLDSSEAFF. CDR3 nucleotide sequence: TGTGCCAGTAGTCTTGACAGTTCCGAAGCTTTCTTT. J is TRBJ1-1 and V is TRBV19; weak D call: TRBD1 (5 bases). Germline V gene data show CDR1 as LNHDA and CDR2 as SQIVND (reference sequence). Trimming left V 5 bases short and J 8 bases short, with 12 bases between. The CDR3 runs to 12 residues.

V is TRBV7-9 and J is TRBJ2-4; D is uncertain. Trimming left V 5 bases short and J 0 bases short, with 11 bases between. The length of the CDR3 is 15 residues. Germline CDR1 and CDR2: SEHNR and FQNEAQ (reference sequence). Here the CDR3 DNA reads TGTGCCAGCAGCCCACCCGGTTTAGCCAAAAACATTCAGTACTTC. Its translation is CASSPPGLAKNIQYF. Full variable domain (rest looked up from reference TRBV7-9 and TRBJ2-4): DTGVSQNPRHKITKRGQNVTFRCDPISEHNRLYWYRQTLGQGPEFLTYFQNEAQLEKSRLLSDRFSAERPKGSFSTLEIQRTEQGDSAMYLCASSPPGLAKNIQYFGAGTRLSVL.

This clone turned up a few times. V gene TRBV19 combines with J gene TRBJ1-1; TRBD1 is a possible D gene (5 bases). The germline V gene has CDR1 LNHDA and CDR2 SQIVND (reference sequence). There are 14 residues in the CDR3. Trimming pared 5 bases from V and 5 bases from J, leaving 15 bases between. The CDR3 is CASSLGPGGTEAFF. The CDR3, as DNA: TGTGCCAGTAGTCTCGGACCCGGGGGGACTGAAGCTTTCTTT.

The chain carries TRBV11-2 and TRBJ1-4; 8 bases line up with TRBD1. Trimming at V came to 5 bases and at J to 3 bases, leaving 8 bases not matched to a gene. Germline V gives CDR1 SGHAT, CDR2 FQNNGV. This CDR3 has 16 residues. This CDR3 reads CASSRTGTNSNEKLFF. Written as DNA, the CDR3 is TGTGCCAGCAGCAGGACAGGGACGAATTCTAATGAAAAACTGTTTTTT.

This rearrangement joins TRBV11-3 to TRBJ1-6; TRBD1 agrees at 12 bases. Germline lookup yields CDR1 SGHNT and CDR2 YENEEA. CDR3 length equals 15 residues. V shed 5 bases, J shed 9 bases, and the junction held 5 bases outside the gene matches. The CDR3 protein is CASSVAGQGASPLHF. The CDR3 DNA follows: TGTGCCAGCAGCGTAGCGGGACAGGGGGCTTCACCCCTCCACTTT.

The rearrangement joins TRBV7-8 to TRBJ1-4; possible D gene TRBD1, 5 bases. The germline V and J ends were trimmed by 5 bases and 7 bases, with 14 bases remaining between them. Germline CDR1 and CDR2: SGHVS and FQNEAQ. The CDR3 has 14 amino acids. For the CDR3, the DNA is TGTGCCAGCAGCATCGACAGATTTGGTGAAAAACTGTTTTTT. This encodes CASSIDRFGEKLFF.

Note on this clone: Other DNA sequences in the same sample also yield this CDR3. The chain has TRBV12-3 or TRBV12-4 and TRBJ2-2; D unresolved. The CDR3 extends over 13 amino acids. The V end lost 2 bases, the J end lost 2 bases, and 3 bases lay between the germline ends. CDR3: CASSLQNTGELFF. The CDR3 nucleotides read TGTGCCAGCAGTTTACAAAACACCGGGGAGCTGTTTTTT.

This clone has just a few counts. The chain has TRBV11-3 and TRBJ1-2; the D is unclear. Trimming left V 0 bases short and J 5 bases short, with 7 bases between. CDR3 length equals 13 residues. CDR1 is SGHNT and CDR2 is YENEEA in the germline V gene. Here the CDR3 DNA reads TGTGCCAGCAGCTTAGAGGGGAGATATGGCTACACCTTC. Translating gives CASSLEGRYGYTF.

The chain carries TRBV27 and TRBJ2-1; the match to TRBD1 covers 7 bases. From germline, CDR1 is MNHEY and CDR2 SMNVEV (reference sequence). The CDR3 covers 13 residues. Trimming at V came to 5 bases and at J to 6 bases, leaving 4 bases not matched to a gene. CDR3 DNA: TGTGCCAGCAGTGTAGGACAGGTCAATGAGCAGTTCTTC. Its protein product is CASSVGQVNEQFF.

The V gene is TRBV6-5, the J gene TRBJ2-1, with D possibly being TRBD1 (6 bases). Germline lookup yields CDR1 MNHEY and CDR2 SVGAGI. Trimming stripped 9 bases from V and 7 bases from J, with 19 bases between. The CDR3 runs 14 residues. CDR3 in amino acids: CASRFRTEANEQFF. Written as DNA, the CDR3 is TGTGCCAGTCGCTTCCGGACAGAGGCTAATGAGCAGTTCTTC.

The chain carries TRBV29-1 and TRBJ2-2; 11 bases are shared with TRBD1. V dropped 2 bases and J dropped 5; count of bases not matched to a gene: 1. Per germline, CDR1 SQVTM and CDR2 ANQGSEA. CDR3 length: 14 residues. In DNA form, the CDR3 reads TGCAGCGTTGAAAGGGACAGGGGGACCGGGGAGCTGTTTTTT. Translated, it gives CSVERDRGTGELFF.

This clone appeared once. The V and J genes are TRBV6-5 and TRBJ1-1; TRBD1 aligns across 11 bases. The length of the CDR3 is 16 residues. Germline V gene data show CDR1 as MNHEY and CDR2 as SVGAGI. Trimming at V came to 0 bases and at J to 5 bases, leaving 5 bases not matched to a gene. This chain's CDR3 is CASSYSSGTGGTEAFF. In DNA form, the CDR3 reads TGTGCCAGCAGTTACTCATCTGGGACAGGGGGGACTGAAGCTTTCTTT.

The rearrangement links TRBV5-1 to TRBJ2-7; weak D call: TRBD2 (6 bases). V shed 3 bases and J shed 4 bases, with 17 bases lying between them. The germline gives CDR1 SGHRS, CDR2 YFSETQ. This CDR3 is built from 15 residues. The CDR3 spells CASSSGATGGYEQYF. The CDR3, as DNA: TGCGCCAGCAGCTCCGGGGCGACCGGAGGGTACGAGCAGTACTTC.

The chain employs TRBV6-5 and TRBJ2-7, with D maybe TRBD2 (6 bases). V was clipped by 6 bases and J by 6 bases, with 18 bases between them. CDR1 is MNHEY, CDR2 SVGAGI, per germline. This CDR3 comprises 14 residues. The CDR3 loop reads CASRGLRGRVEQYF. The CDR3 coding sequence is TGTGCCAGCAGGGGACTCCGGGGTAGGGTCGAGCAGTACTTC.

The chain carries TRBV5-1 and TRBJ2-3, with 11 positions matching TRBD1. The CDR3 contains 16 residues. J gave up 1 base and V 5 bases, and 6 bases lay outside the gene matches. Germline assignment: CDR1 SGHRS and CDR2 YFSETQ. The DNA for the CDR3 is TGCGCCAGCAGGGATGGGACAGGGGGAGGCACAGATACGCAGTATTTT. Its protein product is CASRDGTGGGTDTQYF.

The chain carries TRBV2 and TRBJ2-5; possible D gene TRBD1, 5 bases. Deletions cut 3 bases from V and 6 bases from J, with 17 bases between. The length of the CDR3 is 15 residues. Germline values: CDR1 SNHLY, CDR2 FYNNEI. CDR3 residues: CASSDWGSSPQTQYF. As DNA, the CDR3 is TGTGCCAGCAGTGATTGGGGCTCCAGCCCACAGACCCAGTACTTC.

The chain joins TRBV4-2 to TRBJ1-3, with D tentatively TRBD1 (5 bases). V lost 4 bases and J lost 8, with 21 bases in between. CDR3 length equals 16 residues. The germline CDR1 and CDR2 sequences are LGHNA and YNFKEQ. The chain's CDR3 is CASSLTGADPSDTIYF. Written as DNA, the CDR3 is TGTGCCAGCAGCCTCACTGGGGCGGACCCGAGCGACACCATATATTTT.